The rows below give T cell receptor beta chains drawn from one sample of a study of breast tumors, draining lymph nodes, adjacent tissues. One entry per CDR3 protein results from TCRdb running MiXCR on the multiplex PCR reads. The repertoire holds about 200,000 distinct CDR3 sequences, with less than 45% as singletons. The sequenced material came from axillary lymph node tissue. The source of these receptors is a female donor with breast cancer. Some clones in this sample may be carry-over from other donors' samples. The CDR3 runs from the conserved cysteine through the conserved F or W. A D gene is named only where the DNA matches it firmly. Size is stated for part of the rows, as once, few or many counts, or as a class when the clone is expanded.

CDR3: CASFDSSPTDTQYF
DNA: TGTGCCAGCTTTGACTCGTCCCCCACAGATACGCAGTATTTT
size: few
length: 14
V: TRBV6-1
D: -
J: TRBJ2-3

CDR3: CAVSVIAGGTDTQYF
DNA: TGTGCCGTCAGTGTAATAGCGGGGGGCACGGATACGCAGTATTTT
size: -
length: 15
V: TRBV10-3
D: TRBD2
J: TRBJ2-3

CDR3: CAISYDKLGKNNSPLHF
DNA: TGTGCCATCAGCTACGACAAGCTAGGGAAGAATAATTCACCCCTCCACTTT
size: many
length: 17
V: TRBV10-3
D: -
J: TRBJ1-6

CDR3: CSARGGPLGTGELFF
DNA: TGCAGTGCTAGAGGGGGACCACTGGGGACCGGGGAGCTGTTTTTT
size: many
length: 15
V: TRBV20-1
D: -
J: TRBJ2-2

CDR3: CASSEPQGQSPGTEGYTF
DNA: TGTGCCAGCAGTGAACCACAGGGCCAGTCTCCAGGTACGGAAGGCTACACCTTC
size: -
length: 18
V: TRBV2
D: -
J: TRBJ1-2

CDR3: CASSPTSGGPFGELFF
DNA: TGTGCCAGTAGTCCTACTAGCGGGGGTCCCTTCGGGGAGCTGTTTTTT
size: many
length: 16
V: TRBV19
D: TRBD2
J: TRBJ2-2

CDR3: CASSPRTGVGYGYTF
DNA: TGTGCCAGCAGTCCTAGGACAGGGGTGGGCTATGGCTACACCTTC
size: many
length: 15
V: TRBV9
D: TRBD1
J: TRBJ1-2

CDR3: CASSRDPGIQETQYF
DNA: TGTGCCAGTAGCCGGGATCCGGGTATCCAAGAGACCCAGTACTTC
size: -
length: 15
V: TRBV19
D: -
J: TRBJ2-5

CDR3: CASSRLMTSGSYEQYF
DNA: TGTGCCAGCTCACGACTGATGACTAGCGGGAGTTACGAGCAGTACTTC
size: -
length: 16
V: TRBV18
D: TRBD2
J: TRBJ2-7

CDR3: CASSFRPGLGYGYTF
DNA: TGTGCCAGCAGCTTCCGACCGGGCTTGGGCTATGGCTACACCTTC
size: many
length: 15
V: TRBV11-2
D: -
J: TRBJ1-2

CDR3: CASSAPPPGGGAGDTQYF
DNA: TGTGCCAGCAGTGCCCCTCCTCCGGGGGGAGGGGCGGGAGATACGCAGTATTTT
size: many
length: 18
V: TRBV2
D: TRBD2
J: TRBJ2-3